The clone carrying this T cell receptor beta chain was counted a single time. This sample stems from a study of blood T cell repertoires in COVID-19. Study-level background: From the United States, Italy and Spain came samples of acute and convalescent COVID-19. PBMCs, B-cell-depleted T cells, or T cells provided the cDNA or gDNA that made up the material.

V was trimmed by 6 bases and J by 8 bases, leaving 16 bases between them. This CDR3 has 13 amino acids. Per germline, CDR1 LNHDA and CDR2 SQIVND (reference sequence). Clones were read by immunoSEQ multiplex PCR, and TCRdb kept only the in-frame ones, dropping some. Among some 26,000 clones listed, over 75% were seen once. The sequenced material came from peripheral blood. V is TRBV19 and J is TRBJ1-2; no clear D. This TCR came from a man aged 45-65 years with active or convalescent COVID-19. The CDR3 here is CASRPGSPRGYTF. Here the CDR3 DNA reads TGTGCCAGTAGACCCGGGTCCCCCCGGGGCTACACCTTC.